The T cell receptor (beta chain) under discussion was sequenced for a study of Graves' ophthalmopathy and Graves' hyperthyroidism. Trimming took off 2 bases at V and 1 base at J, with 14 bases between the two ends. Germline loops: CDR1 KGHSH, CDR2 LQKENI. There are 16 residues in the CDR3. TCR beta CDR3 regions were amplified from RNA transcripts. The first-round RT-PCR employed HTBI primers together with the Qiagen OneStep RT-PCR kit. A multiplex PCR was then performed as the second round. TCRdb re-called the multiplex PCR reads with MiXCR, one entry per CDR3 protein. This sample has about 1.1 million distinct CDR3 sequences; less than 45% occur once, and the top ten carry 11%.

This sequence originates from an adult man with Graves' hyperthyroidism. This chain links TRBV18 with TRBJ2-5, with D uncertain. The sample comprised peripheral blood or thyroid tissue (not recorded which). CDR3 residues: CASSPFVGRSQETQYF. The CDR3 nucleotides read TGTGCCAGCTCACCATTCGTCGGACGGAGCCAAGAGACCCAGTACTTC.